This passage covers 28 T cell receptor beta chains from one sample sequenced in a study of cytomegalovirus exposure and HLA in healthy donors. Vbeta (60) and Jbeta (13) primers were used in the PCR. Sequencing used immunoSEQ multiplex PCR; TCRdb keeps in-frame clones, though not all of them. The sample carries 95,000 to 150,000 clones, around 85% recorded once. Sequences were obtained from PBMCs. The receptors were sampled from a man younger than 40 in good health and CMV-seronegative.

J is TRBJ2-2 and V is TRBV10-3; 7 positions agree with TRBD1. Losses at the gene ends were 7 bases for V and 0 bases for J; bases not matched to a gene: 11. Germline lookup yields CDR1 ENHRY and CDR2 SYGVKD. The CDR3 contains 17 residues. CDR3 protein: CAINQRDSLPNTGELFF. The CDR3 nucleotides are TGTGCCATCAATCAACGGGACAGTCTGCCGAACACCGGGGAGCTGTTTTTT.

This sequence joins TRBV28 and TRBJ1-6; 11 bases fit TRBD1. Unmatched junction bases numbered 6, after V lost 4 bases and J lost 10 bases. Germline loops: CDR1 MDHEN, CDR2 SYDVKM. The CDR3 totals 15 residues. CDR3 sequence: CASSSTGTGGSPLHF. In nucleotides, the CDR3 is TGTGCCAGCAGTTCCACCGGGACAGGGGGATCACCCCTCCACTTT.

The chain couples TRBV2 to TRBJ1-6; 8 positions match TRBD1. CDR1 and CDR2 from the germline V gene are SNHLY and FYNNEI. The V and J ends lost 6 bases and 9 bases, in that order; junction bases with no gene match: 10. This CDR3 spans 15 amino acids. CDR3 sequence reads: CASSNRGISISPLHF. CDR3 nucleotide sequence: TGTGCCAGCAGCAACAGGGGGATTTCAATTTCACCCCTCCACTTT. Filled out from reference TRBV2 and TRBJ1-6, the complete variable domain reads EPEVTQTPSHQVTQMGQEVILRCVPISNHLYFYWYRQILGQKVEFLVSFYNNEISEKSEIFDDQFSVERPDGSNFTLKIRSTKLEDSAMYFCASSNRGISISPLHFGNGTRLTVT.

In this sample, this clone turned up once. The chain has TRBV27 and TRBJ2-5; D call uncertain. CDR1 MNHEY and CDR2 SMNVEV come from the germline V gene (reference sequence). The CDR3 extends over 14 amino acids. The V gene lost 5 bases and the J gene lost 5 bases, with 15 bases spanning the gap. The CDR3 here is CASSPEHPRETQYF. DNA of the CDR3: TGTGCCAGCAGTCCTGAACATCCTCGCGAGACCCAGTACTTC.

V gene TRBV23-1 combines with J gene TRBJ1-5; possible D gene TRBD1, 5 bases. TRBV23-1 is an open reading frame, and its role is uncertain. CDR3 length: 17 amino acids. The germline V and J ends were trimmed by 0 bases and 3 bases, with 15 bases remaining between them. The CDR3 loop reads CASSQSRRGTNNQPQHF. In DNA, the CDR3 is TGCGCCAGCAGTCAATCACGGAGGGGTACAAACAATCAGCCCCAGCATTTT.

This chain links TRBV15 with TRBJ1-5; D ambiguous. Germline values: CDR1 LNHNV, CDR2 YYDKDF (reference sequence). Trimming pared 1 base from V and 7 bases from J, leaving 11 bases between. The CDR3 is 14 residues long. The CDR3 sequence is CATSRGVARQPQHF. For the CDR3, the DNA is TGTGCCACCAGCAGAGGGGTGGCGAGGCAGCCCCAGCATTTT.

The CDR3 spells CASKSSGGAQYF. CDR3 coding DNA: TGTGCCAGCAAGTCCTCGGGCGGGGCGCAGTATTTT. J is TRBJ2-3 and V is TRBV6-1, with a possible D match to TRBD2 (6 bases). The CDR3 covers 12 residues. Germline lookup yields CDR1 MNHNS and CDR2 SASEGT. Deletions cut 7 bases from V and 10 bases from J, with 15 bases between.

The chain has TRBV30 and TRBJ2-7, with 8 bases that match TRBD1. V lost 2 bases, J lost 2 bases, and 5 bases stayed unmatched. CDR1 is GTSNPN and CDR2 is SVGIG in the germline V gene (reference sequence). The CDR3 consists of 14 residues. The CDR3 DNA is TGTGCCTGGAGTTCTGACAGGGGAGCCTACGAGCAGTACTTC. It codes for CAWSSDRGAYEQYF. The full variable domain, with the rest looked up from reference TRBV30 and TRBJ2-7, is SQTIHQWPATLVQPVGSPLSLECTVEGTSNPNLYWYRQAAGRGLQLLFYSVGIGQISSEVPQNLSASRPQDRQFILSSKKLLLSDSGFYLCAWSSDRGAYEQYFGPGTRLTVT.

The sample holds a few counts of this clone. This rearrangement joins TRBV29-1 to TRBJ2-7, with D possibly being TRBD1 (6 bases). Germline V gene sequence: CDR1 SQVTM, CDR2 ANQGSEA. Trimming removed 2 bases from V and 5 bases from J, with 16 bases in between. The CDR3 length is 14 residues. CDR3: CSVETGTRDNEQYF. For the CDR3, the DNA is TGCAGCGTTGAAACAGGGACCCGAGACAACGAGCAGTACTTC.

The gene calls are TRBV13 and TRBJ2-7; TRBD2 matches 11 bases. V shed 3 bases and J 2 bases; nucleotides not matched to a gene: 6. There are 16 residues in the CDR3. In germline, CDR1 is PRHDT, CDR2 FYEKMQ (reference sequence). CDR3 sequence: CASSFETSGAPYEQYF. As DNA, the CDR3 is TGTGCCAGCAGCTTCGAGACTAGCGGGGCTCCCTACGAGCAGTACTTC.

CDR3 coding DNA: TGTGCCAGCAGTTTAGATAGGACAGGGAGGAACACTGAAGCTTTCTTT. It codes for CASSLDRTGRNTEAFF. The chain links TRBV27 to TRBJ1-1; TRBD1 matches at 8 bases. Trimming removed 2 bases from V and 1 base from J; junction bases left unmatched: 6. CDR3 length equals 16 residues. The germline CDR1 and CDR2 sequences are MNHEY and SMNVEV (reference sequence).

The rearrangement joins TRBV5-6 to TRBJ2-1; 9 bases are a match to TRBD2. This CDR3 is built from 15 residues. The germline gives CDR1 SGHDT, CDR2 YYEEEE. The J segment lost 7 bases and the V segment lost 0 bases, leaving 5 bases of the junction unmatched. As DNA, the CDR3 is TGTGCCAGCAGCTTGGCAAGCGGGGGGATGAATGAGCAGTTCTTC. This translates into CASSLASGGMNEQFF.

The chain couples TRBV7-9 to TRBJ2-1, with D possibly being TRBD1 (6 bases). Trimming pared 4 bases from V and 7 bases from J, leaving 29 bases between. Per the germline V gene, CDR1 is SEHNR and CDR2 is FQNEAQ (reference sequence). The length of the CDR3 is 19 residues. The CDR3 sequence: CASSSPPSYTGFTGNEQFF. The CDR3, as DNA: TGTGCCAGCAGCTCGCCACCCTCCTATACAGGGTTTACTGGGAATGAGCAGTTCTTC.

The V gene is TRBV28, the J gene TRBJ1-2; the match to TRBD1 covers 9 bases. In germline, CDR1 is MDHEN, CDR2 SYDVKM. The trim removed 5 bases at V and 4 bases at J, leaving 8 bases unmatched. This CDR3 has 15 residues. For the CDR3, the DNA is TGTGCCAGCAGTCCGAGAGGACAGGGGATCTATGGCTACACCTTC. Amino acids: CASSPRGQGIYGYTF.

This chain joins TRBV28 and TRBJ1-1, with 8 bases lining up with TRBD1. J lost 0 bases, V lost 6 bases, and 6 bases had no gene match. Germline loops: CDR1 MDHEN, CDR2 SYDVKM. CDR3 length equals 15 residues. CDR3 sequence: CASSDGQGMNTEAFF. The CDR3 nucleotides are TGTGCCAGCAGCGATGGACAGGGAATGAACACTGAAGCTTTCTTT. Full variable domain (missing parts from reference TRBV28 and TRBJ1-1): DVKVTQSSRYLVKRTGEKVFLECVQDMDHENMFWYRQDPGLGLRLIYFSYDVKMKEKGDIPEGYSVSREKKERFSLILESASTNQTSMYLCASSDGQGMNTEAFFGQGTRLTVV.

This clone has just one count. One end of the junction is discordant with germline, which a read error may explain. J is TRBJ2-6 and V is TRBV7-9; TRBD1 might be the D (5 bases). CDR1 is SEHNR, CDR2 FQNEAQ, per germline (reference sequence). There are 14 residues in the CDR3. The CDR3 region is CASSLMTGANGLTF. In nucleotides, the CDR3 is TGTGCCAGCAGCTTGATGACTGGGGCCAACGGCCTGACTTTC.

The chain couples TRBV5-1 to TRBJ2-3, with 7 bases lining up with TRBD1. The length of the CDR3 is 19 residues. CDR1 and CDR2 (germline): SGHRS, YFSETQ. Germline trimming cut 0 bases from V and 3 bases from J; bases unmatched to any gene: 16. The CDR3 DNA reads TGCGCCAGCAGCTTGGGCCCCACAAGTTCTGCAGGGGGTACAGATACGCAGTATTTT. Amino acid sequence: CASSLGPTSSAGGTDTQYF.

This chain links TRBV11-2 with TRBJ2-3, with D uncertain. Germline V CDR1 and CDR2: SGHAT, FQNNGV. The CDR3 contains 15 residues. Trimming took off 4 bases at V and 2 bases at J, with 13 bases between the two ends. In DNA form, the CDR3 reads TGTGCCAGCAGCTATTCGGCGGCCCTCACAGATACGCAGTATTTT. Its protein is CASSYSAALTDTQYF.

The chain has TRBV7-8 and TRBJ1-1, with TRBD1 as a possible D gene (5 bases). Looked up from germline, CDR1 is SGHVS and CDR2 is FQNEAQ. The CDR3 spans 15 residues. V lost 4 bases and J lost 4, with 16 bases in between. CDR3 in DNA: TGTGCCAGCAGCTCCCAGGCACAGGTGGGCACTGAAGCTTTCTTT. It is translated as CASSSQAQVGTEAFF.

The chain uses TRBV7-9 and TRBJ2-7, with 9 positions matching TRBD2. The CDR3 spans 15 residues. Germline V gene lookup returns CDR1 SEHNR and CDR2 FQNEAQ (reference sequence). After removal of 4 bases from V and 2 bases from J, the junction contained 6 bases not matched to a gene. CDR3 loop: CASSSSGGIAYEQYF. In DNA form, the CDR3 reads TGTGCCAGCAGCTCAAGCGGGGGGATCGCCTACGAGCAGTACTTC.

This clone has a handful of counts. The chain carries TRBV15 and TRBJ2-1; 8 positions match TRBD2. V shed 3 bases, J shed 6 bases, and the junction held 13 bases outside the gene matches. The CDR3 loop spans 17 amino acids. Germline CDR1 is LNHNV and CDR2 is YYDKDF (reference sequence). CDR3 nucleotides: TGTGCCACCAGCAGGGGGGGCGGGACTAGGATCTTCAATGAGCAGTTCTTC. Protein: CATSRGGGTRIFNEQFF.

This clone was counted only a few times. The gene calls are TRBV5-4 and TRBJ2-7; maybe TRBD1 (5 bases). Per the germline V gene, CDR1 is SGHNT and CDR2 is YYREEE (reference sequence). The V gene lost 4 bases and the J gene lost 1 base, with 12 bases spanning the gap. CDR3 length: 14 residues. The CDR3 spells CASSAAPGSYEQYF. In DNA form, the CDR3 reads TGTGCCAGCAGCGCGGCCCCAGGGTCCTACGAGCAGTACTTC.

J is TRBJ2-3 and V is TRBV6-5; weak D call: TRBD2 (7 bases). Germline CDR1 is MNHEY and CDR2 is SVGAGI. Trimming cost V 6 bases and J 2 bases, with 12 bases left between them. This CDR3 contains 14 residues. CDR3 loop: CASSRGAFTDTQYF. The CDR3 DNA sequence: TGTGCCAGCAGCCGGGGGGCCTTCACAGATACGCAGTATTTT.

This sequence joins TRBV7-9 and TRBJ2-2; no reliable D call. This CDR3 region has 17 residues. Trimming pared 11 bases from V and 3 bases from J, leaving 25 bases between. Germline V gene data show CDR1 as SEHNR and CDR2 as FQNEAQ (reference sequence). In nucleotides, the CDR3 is TGTGCCCCCTCCTTCGGAGTCGGCCTGGAGTACACCGGGGAGCTGTTTTTT. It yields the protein CAPSFGVGLEYTGELFF.

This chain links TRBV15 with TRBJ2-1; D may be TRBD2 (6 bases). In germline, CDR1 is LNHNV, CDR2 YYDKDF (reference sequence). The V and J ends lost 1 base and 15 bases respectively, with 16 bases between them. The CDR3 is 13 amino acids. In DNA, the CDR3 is TGTGCCACCAGCAGAGGAGTCGGGAGTCGGCCGTTCTTC. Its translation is CATSRGVGSRPFF.

The CDR3 DNA sequence: TGTGCCAGCTCACTATCCGGTGATGGAAACACCATATATTTT. This sequence encodes CASSLSGDGNTIYF. The chain recombines TRBV18 with TRBJ1-3; D is uncertain. This CDR3 region has 14 residues. Germline assignment: CDR1 KGHSH and CDR2 LQKENI. Trimming pared 4 bases from V and 3 bases from J, leaving 10 bases between. Filled out from reference TRBV18 and TRBJ1-3, the complete variable domain reads NAGVMQNPRHLVRRRGQEARLRCSPMKGHSHVYWYRQLPEEGLKFMVYLQKENIIDESGMPKERFSAEFPKEGPSILRIQQVVRGDSAAYFCASSLSGDGNTIYFGEGSWLTVV.

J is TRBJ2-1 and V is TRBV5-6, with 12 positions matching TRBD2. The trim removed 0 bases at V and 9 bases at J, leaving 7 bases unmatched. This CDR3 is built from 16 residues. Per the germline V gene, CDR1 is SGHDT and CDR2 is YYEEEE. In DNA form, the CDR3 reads TGTGCCAGCAGCTTGGTGCCTAGCGGGGGGGGTGGTGAGCAGTTCTTC. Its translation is CASSLVPSGGGGEQFF. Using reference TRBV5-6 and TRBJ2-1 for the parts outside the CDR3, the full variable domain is DAGVTQSPTHLIKTRGQQVTLRCSPKSGHDTVSWYQQALGQGPQFIFQYYEEEERQRGNFPDRFSGHQFPNYSSELNVNALLLGDSALYLCASSLVPSGGGGEQFFGPGTRLTVL.

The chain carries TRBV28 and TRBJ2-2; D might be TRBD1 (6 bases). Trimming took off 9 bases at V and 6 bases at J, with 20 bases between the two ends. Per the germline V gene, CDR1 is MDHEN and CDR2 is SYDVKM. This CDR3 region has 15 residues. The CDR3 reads CASRQTGTGAGELFF. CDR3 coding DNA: TGTGCCAGTCGTCAGACAGGCACTGGGGCCGGGGAGCTGTTTTTT.